The source of this T cell receptor (beta chain) is a study of blood T cell repertoires in COVID-19. In the study overall: Italy, Spain and the United States were the sources of the convalescent and acute COVID-19 samples. Sample material is recorded as cDNA or gDNA derived from T cells, B-cell-depleted T cells, or PBMCs.

Original handling: Estimates of nucleated cell counts were drawn from the amplification of reference gene primers. Profiled with immunoSEQ multiplex PCR; TCRdb holds only in-frame clones, not every one. V and J calls and clone size are copied from that table; D and trimming were computed from the DNA. The sample includes around 180,000 clones, around 79% of them seen just once. J gave up 1 base and V 5 bases, and 6 bases lay outside the gene matches. This CDR3 spans 16 amino acids. Germline V CDR1 and CDR2: SGHRS, YFSETQ. The TCR originated in a man between 60 and 75 years old with active or convalescent COVID-19. The J gene is TRBJ2-5, the V gene TRBV5-1; TRBD2 aligns across 12 bases. Material: peripheral blood. The CDR3: CASRSGLAGPQETQYF. Here the CDR3 DNA reads TGCGCCAGCAGATCAGGACTAGCGGGACCCCAAGAGACCCAGTACTTC.